This TCR beta chain came from a study of T-cell reconstitution after alpha-beta-depleted transplantation in children. Preparation of the TCRbeta library was carried out with unique molecular identifiers. TCRdb redid the calling of the PCR reads with MiXCR, one entry per CDR3 protein. Of 100,000 or so distinct CDR3 sequences listed, 9% to 15% are singletons. Trimming took 4 bases from V and 5 from J; bases not matched to a gene: 7. The CDR3 is 14 residues long. Looked up from germline, CDR1 is SGDLS and CDR2 is YYNGEE. This clonotype has ten or more counts. The chain joins TRBV9 to TRBJ2-5; 8 nucleotides line up with TRBD2. This receptor was obtained from a human donor who donated a stem cell graft to a child with inherited bone marrow failure. The material was PBMCs from the stem cell graft donor, obtained from the stem cell graft. The CDR3 bases are TGTGCCAGCAGCCCACGGGGGGGCCGGGAGACCCAGTACTTC. Residues: CASSPRGGRETQYF. Supplemented by reference TRBV9 and TRBJ2-5, the full variable domain reads DSGVTQTPKHLITATGQRVTLRCSPRSGDLSVYWYQQSLDQGLQFLIQYYNGEERAKGNILERFSAQQFPDLHSELNLSSLELGDSALYFCASSPRGGRETQYFGPGTRLLVL.